In its sample, the clone carrying this T cell receptor beta chain was seen a few times. Specified time point: pre-sensitization, week 0. Treatment of the sample: therapeutic diphenylcyclopropenone sensitization with weekly scalp DPC. In germline, CDR1 is SGDLS, CDR2 YYNGEE. The CDR3 is 13 amino acids. V shed 2 bases and J 6 bases; nucleotides not matched to a gene: 2. TCRdb passed the RACE reads through MiXCR, listing each CDR3 protein once. The profile shows roughly 38,000 distinct CDR3 sequences, 9.5% to 15% of them singletons. These data originate in a study of human T cells and chemical hapten exposure. Study summary: While the approximately 24-week study was under way, patients received diphenylcyclopropenone on the scalp every week.

This rearrangement joins TRBV9 to TRBJ2-1; 7 positions agree with TRBD2. The clonotype comes from a woman aged 25 to 39 with alopecia areata. Some clones in this sample may be carry-over from other donors' samples. The material sequenced was whole blood, taken in connection with sensitization to the hapten diphenylcyclopropenone (DPC). In nucleotides, the CDR3 is TGTGCCAGCAGCGTGGCTAGCGGCAATGAGCAGTTCTTC. Translated: CASSVASGNEQFF.